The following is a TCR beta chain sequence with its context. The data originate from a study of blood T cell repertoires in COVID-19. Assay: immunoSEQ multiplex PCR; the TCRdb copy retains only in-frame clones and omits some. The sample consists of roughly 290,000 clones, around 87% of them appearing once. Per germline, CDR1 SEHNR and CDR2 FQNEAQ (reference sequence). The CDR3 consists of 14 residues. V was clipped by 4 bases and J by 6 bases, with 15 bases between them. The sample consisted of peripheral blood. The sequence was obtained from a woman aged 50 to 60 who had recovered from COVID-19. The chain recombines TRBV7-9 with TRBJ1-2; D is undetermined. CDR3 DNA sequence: TGTGCCAGCAGCTCCCCGGCGTGGGCAGATGGCTACACCTTC. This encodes CASSSPAWADGYTF.